A single sample is the source of the 32 T cell receptor beta chains below, sequenced in a study of blood T cell repertoires in COVID-19. Clones were sequenced by immunoSEQ multiplex PCR, and TCRdb holds only the in-frame ones, with some missing. The table has roughly 200,000 clones, around four fifths seen once; the top ten hold about a sixth. Specimen: peripheral blood. These receptor sequences come from an elderly woman with active or convalescent COVID-19.

V usage is TRBV30 and J usage is TRBJ2-2, with TRBD1 matching over 8 bases. With V trimmed by 6 bases and J by 1 base, 4 bases remained unmatched. The germline CDR1 and CDR2 sequences are GTSNPN and SVGIG (reference sequence). This CDR3 has 14 residues. This CDR3 reads CACRTGLNTGELFF. The CDR3 coding sequence is TGTGCCTGTCGGACAGGGCTGAACACCGGGGAGCTGTTTTTT. The full variable domain, its missing parts supplied by reference TRBV30 and TRBJ2-2, is SQTIHQWPATLVQPVGSPLSLECTVEGTSNPNLYWYRQAAGRGLQLLFYSVGIGQISSEVPQNLSASRPQDRQFILSSKKLLLSDSGFYLCACRTGLNTGELFFGEGSRLTVL.

The rearrangement joins TRBV19 to TRBJ2-5, with no clear D. V was trimmed by 5 bases and J by 3 bases, leaving 10 bases between them. Germline V gene lookup returns CDR1 LNHDA and CDR2 SQIVND (reference sequence). CDR3 length equals 13 residues. CDR3 in DNA: TGTGCCAGTAGTCTCTACCCCGAAGAGACCCAGTACTTC. Amino acid sequence: CASSLYPEETQYF.

The V and J genes are TRBV6-1 and TRBJ2-3, with a possible D match to TRBD1 (6 bases). CDR3 length: 16 residues. The germline V gene has CDR1 MNHNS and CDR2 SASEGT. Trimming left V 4 bases short and J 0 bases short, with 14 bases between. CDR3 residues: CASSGRTVPSTDTQYF. The CDR3 region has the DNA TGTGCCAGCAGTGGCCGGACAGTACCTAGCACAGATACGCAGTATTTT.

This chain joins TRBV6-6 and TRBJ2-1; weak D call: TRBD1 (6 bases). The CDR3 sequence is 12 residues long. V lost 6 bases and J lost 9, with 12 bases in between. CDR1 and CDR2 (germline): MNHNY, SVGAGI (reference sequence). This chain's CDR3 is CASRPQGIEQFF. CDR3 in DNA: TGTGCCAGCAGACCACAGGGAATTGAGCAGTTCTTC.

J is TRBJ2-3 and V is TRBV11-3; D gene ambiguous. CDR3 size: 14 residues. Germline lookup yields CDR1 SGHNT and CDR2 YENEEA. Trimming stripped 3 bases from V and 2 bases from J, with 9 bases between. The CDR3 bases are TGTGCCAGCAGCTTCTCTTCTAACACAGATACGCAGTATTTT. It codes for CASSFSSNTDTQYF.

This CDR3 is CASSSTGGYEQYF. For the CDR3, the DNA is TGTGCCAGCAGTTCGACAGGGGGCTACGAGCAGTACTTC. This chain connects TRBV12-3 or TRBV12-4 to TRBJ2-7; the match to TRBD1 covers 9 bases. V trimming: 4 bases; J trimming: 3 bases; junction bases outside the gene matches: 1. The CDR3 totals 13 residues.

For this clone: Other DNA sequences in the sample encode the same CDR3. This rearrangement joins TRBV7-9 to TRBJ1-5, with D possibly matching TRBD1 (5 bases). Per germline, CDR1 SEHNR and CDR2 FQNEAQ (reference sequence). V was cut by 5 bases and J by 7 bases, with 12 bases left in between. This CDR3 contains 13 residues. CDR3 in amino acids: CASSPGQRQPQHF. The CDR3 bases are TGTGCCAGCAGCCCCGGACAACGCCAGCCCCAGCATTTT.

This clone appeared once. This rearrangement joins TRBV19 to TRBJ1-5; 8 nucleotides line up with TRBD1. V dropped 7 bases and J dropped 7; count of bases not matched to a gene: 12. This CDR3 contains 15 residues. Germline assignment: CDR1 LNHDA and CDR2 SQIVND (reference sequence). The CDR3 protein is CASKDLAGGRQPQHF. The CDR3 coding sequence is TGTGCCAGTAAGGATTTGGCAGGGGGCCGCCAGCCCCAGCATTTT.

The rearrangement uses TRBV18 and TRBJ1-5; possibly TRBD1 for D (6 bases). The germline V and J ends were trimmed by 9 bases and 2 bases, with 17 bases remaining between them. CDR1 is KGHSH and CDR2 is LQKENI in the germline V gene. This CDR3 has 15 residues. CDR3 residues: CASSDQGSGNQPQHF. Written as DNA, the CDR3 is TGTGCCAGTAGTGACCAGGGGAGCGGCAATCAGCCCCAGCATTTT.

In regard to this clone: Other nucleotide sequences from this sample produce the same CDR3. This chain uses TRBV5-5 with TRBJ2-3, with 7 nucleotides matching TRBD2. The CDR3 contains 15 residues. From germline, CDR1 is SGHKS and CDR2 YYEKEE (reference sequence). V was pared by 0 bases and J by 2 bases, with 3 bases of the junction left unmatched. The CDR3 here is CASSLGLAATDTQYF. Here the CDR3 DNA reads TGTGCCAGCAGCTTGGGGCTAGCGGCCACAGATACGCAGTATTTT.

The chain recombines TRBV3-1 (or the pseudogene TRBV3-2) with TRBJ2-5, with 10 bases aligning to TRBD2. With 2 bases clipped from V and 1 base from J, the junction kept 1 base outside the gene matches. The CDR3 extends over 15 amino acids. CDR1 is LGHDT and CDR2 is YNNKEL in the germline V gene (reference sequence). CDR3: CASSQRTSGQETQYF. The CDR3 region has the DNA TGTGCCAGCAGCCAACGGACTAGCGGCCAAGAGACCCAGTACTTC.

The rearrangement uses TRBV5-5 and TRBJ1-2, with a possible D match to TRBD1 (5 bases). The CDR3 is 15 amino acids. Trimming removed 4 bases from V and 4 bases from J, with 17 bases in between. Germline-derived CDR1 and CDR2 are SGHKS and YYEKEE (reference sequence). CDR3 sequence: CASSPTLGGSYGYTF. CDR3 nucleotides: TGTGCCAGCAGCCCGACCCTCGGGGGGAGCTATGGCTACACCTTC. Filled out from reference TRBV5-5 and TRBJ1-2, the complete variable domain reads DAGVTQSPTHLIKTRGQQVTLRCSPISGHKSVSWYQQVLGQGPQFIFQYYEKEERGRGNFPDRFSARQFPNYSSELNVNALLLGDSALYLCASSPTLGGSYGYTFGSGTRLTVV.

The chain joins TRBV6-2 or TRBV6-3 to TRBJ1-1; TRBD1 is a possible D gene (6 bases). The V gene lost 5 bases and the J gene lost 5 bases, with 18 bases spanning the gap. Germline lookup yields CDR1 MNHEY and CDR2 SVGEGT. The CDR3 has 15 residues. The chain's CDR3 is CASSTTGFGLTEAFF. The CDR3 coding sequence is TGTGCCAGCAGTACCACAGGGTTTGGGCTTACTGAAGCTTTCTTT.

This chain links TRBV20-1 with TRBJ2-1; 7 bases line up with TRBD2. The CDR3 is made up of 17 amino acids. CDR1 DFQATT and CDR2 SNEGSKA come from the germline V gene (reference sequence). V dropped 3 bases and J dropped 3; count of bases not matched to a gene: 14. The CDR3 is CSASFLGGRIVYNEQFF. CDR3 coding DNA: TGCAGTGCTAGTTTTTTAGGCGGGAGAATAGTCTACAATGAGCAGTTCTTC.

The chain is built from TRBV2 and TRBJ1-1; D unresolved. The germline V and J ends were trimmed by 6 bases and 4 bases, with 12 bases remaining between them. Germline V gene lookup returns CDR1 SNHLY and CDR2 FYNNEI. This CDR3 spans 13 amino acids. CDR3 sequence reads: CASRREVVTEAFF. CDR3 nucleotide sequence: TGTGCCAGCAGGCGCGAGGTTGTCACTGAAGCTTTCTTT.

The chain is built from TRBV25-1 and TRBJ1-6; 7 nucleotides align to TRBD1. This CDR3 comprises 16 residues. V lost 4 bases, J lost 8 bases, and 11 bases stayed unmatched. Per the germline V gene, CDR1 is MGHDK and CDR2 is SYGVNS. The CDR3 DNA reads as TGTGCCAGCAGTGGCTGGGTGACAGGGCGGTATTCACCCCTCCACTTT. It translates to CASSGWVTGRYSPLHF. The full variable domain, with the rest looked up from reference TRBV25-1 and TRBJ1-6, is EADIYQTPRYLVIGTGKKITLECSQTMGHDKMYWYQQDPGMELHLIHYSYGVNSTEKGDLSSESTVSRIRTEHFPLTLESARPSHTSQYLCASSGWVTGRYSPLHFGNGTRLTVT.

The chain recombines TRBV15 with TRBJ2-1, with 12 nucleotides matching TRBD2. CDR1 is LNHNV and CDR2 is YYDKDF in the germline V gene (reference sequence). V trimming: 10 bases; J trimming: 7 bases; junction bases outside the gene matches: 8. The CDR3 covers 14 residues. This CDR3 reads CAITPSGRGNEQFF. The DNA for the CDR3 is TGTGCCATCACACCTAGCGGGAGGGGGAATGAGCAGTTCTTC.

The CDR3 is CASRNRGQNTEAFF. The CDR3 region has the DNA TGTGCCAGCAGGAACAGGGGGCAGAACACTGAAGCTTTCTTT. This rearrangement joins TRBV6-5 to TRBJ1-1; TRBD1 agrees at 9 bases. Losses at the gene ends were 6 bases for V and 1 base for J; bases not matched to a gene: 3. Germline V lookup: CDR1 MNHEY, CDR2 SVGAGI. The CDR3 runs to 14 residues.

This rearrangement joins TRBV6-5 to TRBJ1-1; the match to TRBD1 covers 7 bases. Trimming took 2 bases from V and 5 from J; bases not matched to a gene: 5. The CDR3 is made up of 14 amino acids. CDR1 and CDR2 from the germline V gene are MNHEY and SVGAGI. CDR3: CASSYQGGGTEAFF. The CDR3 coding sequence is TGTGCCAGCAGTTACCAAGGGGGCGGGACTGAAGCTTTCTTT.

The chain employs TRBV6-5 and TRBJ1-6; D is unclear. Trimming pared 8 bases from V and 7 bases from J, leaving 12 bases between. In germline, CDR1 is MNHEY, CDR2 SVGAGI. The CDR3 is 13 amino acids. CDR3 region: CASAQTGNSPLHF. CDR3 nucleotide sequence: TGTGCCAGCGCCCAGACGGGAAATTCACCCCTCCACTTT.

V gene TRBV9 combines with J gene TRBJ2-1, with D perhaps matching TRBD2 (7 bases). This CDR3 contains 17 residues. Germline CDR1 and CDR2: SGDLS and YYNGEE. Trimming removed 1 base from V and 4 bases from J, with 18 bases in between. The CDR3 region is CASSVNTGGLGYNEQFF. The DNA of the CDR3 is TGTGCCAGCAGCGTAAATACCGGGGGGCTCGGTTACAATGAGCAGTTCTTC. Full variable domain (rest looked up from reference TRBV9 and TRBJ2-1): DSGVTQTPKHLITATGQRVTLRCSPRSGDLSVYWYQQSLDQGLQFLIQYYNGEERAKGNILERFSAQQFPDLHSELNLSSLELGDSALYFCASSVNTGGLGYNEQFFGPGTRLTVL.

This rearrangement joins TRBV7-3 to TRBJ1-2; 9 bases align to TRBD1. CDR3 size: 15 residues. The V gene's germline CDR1 is SGHTA and CDR2 FQGTGA. V lost 5 bases, J lost 6 bases, and 10 bases stayed unmatched. This CDR3 is CASSPGQGRLDGYTF. CDR3 DNA: TGTGCCAGCAGCCCTGGACAGGGGCGACTGGATGGCTACACCTTC. The variable domain in full, completed from reference TRBV7-3 and TRBJ1-2, reads GAGVSQTPSNKVTEKGKYVELRCDPISGHTALYWYRQSLGQGPEFLIYFQGTGAADDSGLPNDRFFAVRPEGSVSTLKIQRTERGDSAVYLCASSPGQGRLDGYTFGSGTRLTVV.

The chain links TRBV15 to TRBJ2-7; D gene ambiguous. Trimming cost V 3 bases and J 0 bases, with 9 bases left between them. The germline CDR1 and CDR2 sequences are LNHNV and YYDKDF (reference sequence). This CDR3 contains 14 residues. The CDR3 sequence is CATSRLFGSYEQYF. CDR3 in DNA: TGTGCCACCAGCAGGTTATTCGGCTCCTACGAGCAGTACTTC.

V and J are TRBV5-1 and TRBJ1-1; D remains ambiguous. CDR3 size: 14 residues. Trimming cost V 2 bases and J 3 bases, with 11 bases left between them. In germline, CDR1 is SGHRS, CDR2 YFSETQ. For the CDR3, the DNA is TGCGCCAGCAGCTTACGGGAGGTGTACACTGAAGCTTTCTTT. Residues: CASSLREVYTEAFF.

A word on this clone: Relative to the germline gene, one junction end is altered; a read error may explain this. V is TRBV10-3 and J is TRBJ1-1; 9 bases map to TRBD1. The CDR3 extends over 15 amino acids. Germline V lookup: CDR1 ENHRY, CDR2 SYGVKD. CDR3 residues: CAISLSGTGNSEAFF. The CDR3 DNA follows: TGTGCCATCAGTCTCTCCGGGACAGGGAACTCTGAAGCTTTCTTT.

This clone has a handful of counts. J is TRBJ2-5 and V is TRBV11-3, with D hard to call. Germline V CDR1 and CDR2: SGHNT, YENEEA. V lost 5 bases and J lost 4, with 23 bases in between. The CDR3 extends over 17 amino acids. In nucleotides, the CDR3 is TGTGCCAGCAGCCCGCTGATGCCGACTCTTACAACAGAGACCCAGTACTTC. This sequence encodes CASSPLMPTLTTETQYF. The whole variable domain, remainder taken from reference TRBV11-3 and TRBJ2-5, is EAGVVQSPRYKIIEKKQPVAFWCNPISGHNTLYWYLQNLGQGPELLIRYENEEAVDDSQLPKDRFSAERLKGVDSTLKIQPAELGDSAVYLCASSPLMPTLTTETQYFGPGTRLLVL.

In this sample, this clone turned up once. The rearrangement links TRBV30 to TRBJ2-2; tentative D call: TRBD2 (6 bases). This CDR3 comprises 16 residues. V lost 4 bases and J 2 bases, leaving 17 bases between the germline ends. The germline V gene has CDR1 GTSNPN and CDR2 SVGIG (reference sequence). The CDR3 DNA reads as TGTGCCTGGACCCCAGCGGAGGGGCAAAACACCGGGGAGCTGTTTTTT. Its protein product is CAWTPAEGQNTGELFF.

This rearrangement joins TRBV30 to TRBJ2-7; TRBD2 might be the D (6 bases). The CDR3 is 14 amino acids. The germline gives CDR1 GTSNPN, CDR2 SVGIG (reference sequence). Trimming shortened V by 5 bases and J by 5 bases, and 19 bases separated the two germline ends. CDR3 in amino acids: CAWAQRRVPHEQYF. The DNA for the CDR3 is TGTGCCTGGGCCCAGCGGAGGGTGCCCCACGAGCAGTACTTC.

The chain carries TRBV11-1 and TRBJ2-7; D is possibly TRBD1 (6 bases). The CDR3 spans 14 residues. Germline values: CDR1 SGHAT, CDR2 FQDESV (reference sequence). Between the trimmed V and J ends, which lost 3 bases and 3 bases, there was a span of 12 bases. CDR3 sequence reads: CASSFHRVNYEQYF. In nucleotides, the CDR3 is TGTGCCAGCAGCTTCCACAGGGTCAACTACGAGCAGTACTTC.

This clone was observed a single time. The V call is TRBV7-2, the J call TRBJ1-2; 8 bases map to TRBD1. Germline V CDR1 and CDR2: SGHTA, FQGNSA. V lost 4 bases and J lost 0; bases outside the gene matches: 4. This CDR3 comprises 15 residues. For the CDR3, the DNA is TGTGCCAGCAGCTCGACGACAGGGGCTAACTATGGCTACACCTTC. The encoded protein is CASSSTTGANYGYTF.

The chain links TRBV4-3 to TRBJ1-3; the D is unclear. The CDR3 loop spans 19 amino acids. Trimming took 2 bases from V and 8 from J, leaving 28 bases between them. Germline V CDR1 and CDR2: LGHNA, YSLEER. This CDR3 is CASSQTPLAGLGRFDTIYF. The CDR3 nucleotides read TGCGCCAGCAGCCAAACCCCCCTCGCGGGCCTAGGACGGTTCGACACCATATATTTT.

This sequence joins TRBV7-2 and TRBJ2-2; tentatively, D is TRBD2 (5 bases). The germline gives CDR1 SGHTA, CDR2 FQGNSA. The CDR3 spans 18 residues. The germline V and J ends were trimmed by 1 base and 2 bases, with 17 bases remaining between them. Here the CDR3 reads CASSLEAQRNINTGELFF. For the CDR3, the DNA is TGTGCCAGCAGCTTAGAGGCCCAGCGGAATATAAACACCGGGGAGCTGTTTTTT.